The TCR beta chain under discussion was sequenced for a study of T cell changes during pregnancy in multiple sclerosis. J lost 7 bases, V lost 4 bases, and 12 bases had no gene match. The germline gives CDR1 SGHTA, CDR2 FQGNSA. CDR3 length: 15 residues. The table lists this clone with a few counts. Clones were read by immunoSEQ multiplex PCR, and TCRdb kept only the in-frame ones, dropping some. The sample consists of tens of thousands of clones, under 90% of them appearing once. The sequence came from a female donor with multiple sclerosis, enrolled in a pregnancy study. The genes are TRBV7-2 and TRBJ1-2; 7 positions agree with TRBD1. The material sequenced was CD4+ T cells from peripheral blood mononuclear cells, taken before pregnancy. The DNA for the CDR3 is TGTGCCAGCAGCTCTTACCAGACAGGGTCGGGTGGCTACACCTTC. It codes for CASSSYQTGSGGYTF.